The 32 T cell receptor beta chains below were found in one sample sequenced in a study of blood T cell repertoires in COVID-19. The data were produced by immunoSEQ multiplex PCR, yet TCRdb's version contains in-frame clones alone and is incomplete. The sample holds a few hundred thousand clones, 88% seen once. The sequenced sample consisted of peripheral blood. The origin of the receptors is an elderly man with acute or convalescent COVID-19.

The CDR3 region is CASSFRTGGSTEAFF. The CDR3 nucleotides read TGTGCCAGCAGTTTTAGGACAGGCGGCAGCACTGAAGCTTTCTTT. This chain joins TRBV2 and TRBJ1-1; 7 bases map to TRBD1. The CDR3 length is 15 residues. V was clipped by 5 bases and J by 4 bases; unmatched bases: 10. Germline V CDR1 and CDR2: SNHLY, FYNNEI. Together with reference TRBV2 and TRBJ1-1, the CDR3 gives the full variable domain: EPEVTQTPSHQVTQMGQEVILRCVPISNHLYFYWYRQILGQKVEFLVSFYNNEISEKSEIFDDQFSVERPDGSNFTLKIRSTKLEDSAMYFCASSFRTGGSTEAFFGQGTRLTVV.

This clone turned up a few times. This sequence joins TRBV19 and TRBJ1-5; tentatively, D is TRBD1 (6 bases). Germline V gene lookup returns CDR1 LNHDA and CDR2 SQIVND (reference sequence). Trimming removed 5 bases from V and 0 bases from J, with 14 bases in between. The CDR3 consists of 16 residues. CDR3 sequence reads: CASSLHRASSNQPQHF. CDR3 DNA sequence: TGTGCCAGTAGTCTCCACAGGGCCTCTAGCAATCAGCCCCAGCATTTT.

The chain is built from TRBV6-2 or TRBV6-3 and TRBJ2-3; 10 nucleotides align to TRBD1. V gave up 0 bases and J gave up 4 bases; unmatched junction bases: 4. The CDR3 spans 16 residues. The germline V gene has CDR1 MNHEY and CDR2 SVGEGT. The CDR3 reads CASSYSGTGAPDTQYF. The DNA for the CDR3 is TGTGCCAGCAGTTACTCGGGGACAGGGGCTCCAGATACGCAGTATTTT.

A single count supports this clone. The rearrangement joins TRBV7-6 to TRBJ2-3, with 8 positions matching TRBD2. The CDR3 extends over 15 amino acids. Germline V CDR1 and CDR2: SGHVS, FNYEAQ. Trimming took 2 bases from V and 0 from J; bases not matched to a gene: 1. The CDR3 nucleotides read TGTGCCAGCAGCTTACCGGGGGGGAGCACAGATACGCAGTATTTT. It encodes CASSLPGGSTDTQYF.

The chain combines TRBV7-9 with TRBJ1-1, with TRBD1 as a possible D gene (6 bases). This CDR3 has 14 amino acids. The ends were cut back, 2 bases at V and 4 bases at J, with 11 bases in the middle. The V gene's germline CDR1 is SEHNR and CDR2 FQNEAQ (reference sequence). CDR3 sequence: CASSLQGTFTEAFF. DNA of the CDR3: TGTGCCAGCAGCTTACAGGGGACCTTCACTGAAGCTTTCTTT.

Here the CDR3 DNA reads TGTGCCAGCAGCTTAGCACACTACAATGAGCAGTTCTTC. This sequence encodes CASSLAHYNEQFF. The rearrangement links TRBV7-8 to TRBJ2-1; D unresolved. The CDR3 totals 13 residues. Between the trimmed V and J ends, which lost 0 bases and 3 bases, there was a span of 3 bases. The germline V gene encodes CDR1 SGHVS and CDR2 FQNEAQ.

V is TRBV15 and J is TRBJ1-2; D gene ambiguous. Trimming stripped 0 bases from V and 2 bases from J, with 13 bases between. Germline values: CDR1 LNHNV, CDR2 YYDKDF (reference sequence). The CDR3 has 16 residues. This CDR3 reads CATSRDKGSGNYGYTF. The CDR3 DNA is TGTGCCACCAGCAGAGATAAGGGATCGGGAAACTATGGCTACACCTTC.

CDR3 loop: CASLAQPRFGEQYF. The DNA of the CDR3 is TGTGCCAGTCTAGCCCAACCCAGGTTCGGCGAGCAGTACTTC. This chain links TRBV6-5 with TRBJ2-7, with TRBD2 as a possible D gene (5 bases). Per germline, CDR1 MNHEY and CDR2 SVGAGI. Trimming cost V 9 bases and J 6 bases, with 21 bases left between them. The length of the CDR3 is 14 residues.

V is TRBV28 and J is TRBJ1-3; 8 positions match TRBD1. Unmatched junction bases numbered 10, after V lost 6 bases and J lost 0 bases. This CDR3 comprises 17 residues. In germline, CDR1 is MDHEN, CDR2 SYDVKM. CDR3 in amino acids: CASRGQASMFSGNTIYF. For the CDR3, the DNA is TGTGCCAGCAGGGGACAGGCCTCTATGTTCTCTGGAAACACCATATATTTT.

J is TRBJ2-7 and V is TRBV5-4; the match to TRBD1 covers 8 bases. The CDR3 has 16 residues. The V and J ends lost 0 bases and 2 bases, in that order; junction bases with no gene match: 7. Germline loops: CDR1 SGHNT, CDR2 YYREEE (reference sequence). For the CDR3, the DNA is TGTGCCAGCAGCTTGGGATTAGACAGGGGAGCCTACGAGCAGTACTTC. Its protein is CASSLGLDRGAYEQYF. Variable domain in full (rest from reference TRBV5-4 and TRBJ2-7): ETGVTQSPTHLIKTRGQQVTLRCSSQSGHNTVSWYQQALGQGPQFIFQYYREEENGRGNFPPRFSGLQFPNYSSELNVNALELDDSALYLCASSLGLDRGAYEQYFGPGTRLTVT.

The chain has TRBV7-6 and TRBJ2-1, with D perhaps matching TRBD1 (5 bases). V dropped 6 bases and J dropped 0 bases, with 12 bases sitting between them. This CDR3 region has 15 residues. The germline V gene encodes CDR1 SGHVS and CDR2 FNYEAQ. Here the CDR3 reads CASSLVGASYNEQFF. CDR3 bases: TGTGCCAGCAGTCTCGTAGGGGCCTCCTACAATGAGCAGTTCTTC.

The chain has TRBV20-1 and TRBJ2-1, with 9 bases identical to TRBD2. This CDR3 is built from 14 residues. J lost 4 bases, V lost 3 bases, and 4 bases had no gene match. Per germline, CDR1 DFQATT and CDR2 SNEGSKA (reference sequence). CDR3 sequence (DNA): TGCAGTGCTAGTCCTAGCGGGGTATACAATGAGCAGTTCTTC. This gives the protein CSASPSGVYNEQFF.

The CDR3 loop is CASGLDRYGYTF. In DNA, the CDR3 is TGTGCTAGTGGTTTGGACAGATATGGCTACACCTTC. V is TRBV12-5 and J is TRBJ1-2; D remains ambiguous. The CDR3 totals 12 residues. V was cut by 1 base and J by 5 bases, with 5 bases left in between. Germline lookup yields CDR1 LGHNT and CDR2 FRNRAP.

The rearrangement joins TRBV18 to TRBJ2-3; maybe TRBD2 (6 bases). The CDR3 is 15 amino acids. V shed 0 bases and J shed 5 bases, with 12 bases lying between them. From germline, CDR1 is KGHSH and CDR2 LQKENI. CDR3 DNA sequence: TGTGCCAGCTCACCACCCGAACTAGCCAGAGATACGCAGTATTTT. Translating it yields CASSPPELARDTQYF.

This rearrangement joins TRBV10-3 to TRBJ1-4; TRBD1 aligns across 7 bases. J gave up 7 bases and V 4 bases, and 6 bases lay outside the gene matches. Germline CDR1 reads ENHRY; CDR2 reads SYGVKD. The CDR3 runs to 14 residues. The CDR3 region has the DNA TGTGCCATCAGTGCAGGACAGGAGGCTGAAAAACTGTTTTTT. Residues: CAISAGQEAEKLFF.

The rearrangement links TRBV15 to TRBJ1-4, with D uncertain. V was trimmed by 0 bases and J by 0 bases, leaving 8 bases between them. This CDR3 has 16 residues. Germline V lookup: CDR1 LNHNV, CDR2 YYDKDF (reference sequence). Here the CDR3 DNA reads TGTGCCACCAGCAGAGATGGCCAAGCAACTAATGAAAAACTGTTTTTT. Translation: CATSRDGQATNEKLFF.

This chain joins TRBV7-9 and TRBJ2-5, with D uncertain. CDR1 and CDR2 from the germline V gene are SEHNR and FQNEAQ (reference sequence). V was cut by 3 bases and J by 0 bases, with 11 bases left in between. The CDR3 has 15 amino acids. CDR3 sequence reads: CASSLSAVNQETQYF. CDR3 in DNA: TGTGCCAGCAGCTTGAGCGCAGTGAACCAAGAGACCCAGTACTTC.

CDR3 sequence: CASSQGGGGARDEQFF. CDR3 sequence (DNA): TGTGCCAGCAGCCAAGGTGGCGGGGGGGCCAGAGATGAGCAGTTCTTC. The chain uses TRBV3-1 (or the pseudogene TRBV3-2) and TRBJ2-1, with TRBD2 identical over 9 bases. From germline, CDR1 is LGHDT and CDR2 YNNKEL (reference sequence). V shed 1 base, J shed 8 bases, and the junction held 9 bases outside the gene matches. CDR3 size: 16 residues.

Remarks on this clone: Its ends do not fully match the called genes, so a read error is possible. V gene TRBV29-1 combines with J gene TRBJ2-5; possible D gene TRBD2, 6 bases. This CDR3 spans 12 amino acids. The germline gives CDR1 SQVTM, CDR2 ANQGSEA. CDR3 loop: CSARDFQEAQYF. DNA of the CDR3: TGCAGCGCCCGGGACTTCCAAGAGGCCCAGTACTTC.

The chain carries TRBV27 and TRBJ2-3; possible D gene TRBD2, 5 bases. V lost 5 bases to trimming and J lost 6 bases, with 18 bases between them. The CDR3 covers 15 residues. The germline gives CDR1 MNHEY, CDR2 SMNVEV (reference sequence). The CDR3 DNA reads as TGTGCCAGCAGTCCCTTGGGAATAGCGAGGGATACGCAGTATTTT. Its protein is CASSPLGIARDTQYF.

The rearrangement links TRBV6-2 or TRBV6-3 to TRBJ2-2; 10 positions agree with TRBD1. With V trimmed by 2 bases and J by 5 bases, 8 bases remained unmatched. Germline CDR1 reads MNHEY; CDR2 reads SVGEGT. The CDR3 covers 17 residues. CDR3 nucleotide sequence: TGTGCCAGCAGTTACGAACGGGACAGGGGTTGGACCGGGGAGCTGTTTTTT. This sequence encodes CASSYERDRGWTGELFF.

The rearrangement links TRBV3-1 (or the pseudogene TRBV3-2) to TRBJ1-5, with D possibly being TRBD1 (5 bases). This CDR3 comprises 16 residues. Between the trimmed V and J ends, which lost 3 bases and 7 bases, there was a span of 19 bases. Germline CDR1 and CDR2: LGHDT and YNNKEL (reference sequence). The CDR3 is CASSQTWTPANQPQHF. The CDR3 coding sequence is TGTGCCAGCAGCCAGACATGGACACCGGCGAACCAGCCCCAGCATTTT.

V is TRBV6-2 or TRBV6-3 and J is TRBJ1-2; a possible D gene is TRBD1 (5 bases). The CDR3 sequence is 14 residues long. Looked up from germline, CDR1 is MNHEY and CDR2 is SVGEGT. The germline V and J ends were trimmed by 6 bases and 4 bases, with 15 bases remaining between them. CDR3 sequence reads: CASRYPGLRYGYTF. The CDR3 DNA reads as TGTGCCAGCAGGTACCCGGGACTTCGCTATGGCTACACCTTC.

The chain recombines TRBV7-6 with TRBJ2-5, with D perhaps matching TRBD2 (6 bases). Trimming left V 1 base short and J 8 bases short, with 8 bases between. There are 12 residues in the CDR3. CDR1 is SGHVS and CDR2 is FNYEAQ in the germline V gene. The CDR3: CASSLEEGTQYF. The CDR3 region has the DNA TGTGCCAGCAGCTTAGAGGAGGGCACCCAGTACTTC.

The chain joins TRBV3-1 (or the pseudogene TRBV3-2) to TRBJ2-7; TRBD1 matches 9 bases. The V gene's germline CDR1 is LGHDT and CDR2 YNNKEL (reference sequence). This CDR3 region has 16 residues. J gave up 5 bases and V 0 bases, and 8 bases lay outside the gene matches. The CDR3 here is CASSQDAFRTGDEQYF. The CDR3 nucleotides are TGTGCCAGCAGCCAAGATGCGTTTAGGACAGGGGACGAGCAGTACTTC.

This clone has more than one count but fewer than ten. The rearrangement uses TRBV5-5 and TRBJ2-7, with a tentative D call TRBD2 (6 bases). Germline V CDR1 and CDR2: SGHKS, YYEKEE (reference sequence). This CDR3 contains 14 residues. Trimming left V 5 bases short and J 3 bases short, with 15 bases between. The CDR3 region has the DNA TGTGCCAGCAGTTGGGGGACTCGGGACTACGAGCAGTACTTC. Its translation: CASSWGTRDYEQYF.

The rearrangement uses TRBV18 and TRBJ1-2; tentatively, D is TRBD1 (6 bases). Trimming removed 5 bases from V and 6 bases from J, with 19 bases in between. The germline V gene encodes CDR1 KGHSH and CDR2 LQKENI. The CDR3 spans 15 residues. This CDR3 is CASSNRARQDDGYTF. In DNA, the CDR3 is TGTGCCAGCTCAAACAGGGCGAGACAGGACGATGGCTACACCTTC.

J is TRBJ1-5 and V is TRBV19; 7 bases map to TRBD1. Trimming removed 5 bases from V and 0 bases from J; junction bases left unmatched: 7. The germline CDR1 and CDR2 sequences are LNHDA and SQIVND (reference sequence). This CDR3 has 16 amino acids. CDR3 region: CASSGGQPYSNQPQHF. CDR3 nucleotide sequence: TGTGCCAGTAGTGGGGGACAGCCCTATAGCAATCAGCCCCAGCATTTT.

The rearrangement uses TRBV20-1 and TRBJ1-2, with TRBD1 matching over 8 bases. Germline V gene lookup returns CDR1 DFQATT and CDR2 SNEGSKA (reference sequence). This CDR3 comprises 17 residues. After removal of 3 bases from V and 7 bases from J, the junction contained 19 bases not matched to a gene. This CDR3 reads CSASLSFGQGAKGGYTF. The DNA of the CDR3 is TGCAGTGCTAGTCTATCCTTCGGACAGGGAGCTAAAGGTGGCTACACCTTC.

The gene calls are TRBV19 and TRBJ2-4, with a tentative D call TRBD2 (6 bases). The germline V gene has CDR1 LNHDA and CDR2 SQIVND (reference sequence). Trimming took 4 bases from V and 0 from J, leaving 10 bases between them. The CDR3 loop spans 15 amino acids. The CDR3: CASSTTGVAKNIQYF. The CDR3 nucleotides are TGTGCCAGTAGTACCACGGGGGTAGCCAAAAACATTCAGTACTTC.

This clone has a handful of counts. Compared with germline, one end of the junction differs, possibly owing to a read error. This chain links TRBV27 with TRBJ1-1; a possible D gene is TRBD1 (5 bases). The CDR3 extends over 11 amino acids. Germline CDR1 is MNHEY and CDR2 is SMNVEV (reference sequence). This CDR3 is CASSLGHKVYF. The CDR3 DNA sequence: TGTGCCAGCAGTCTCGGACACAAGGTATACTTT.

The chain employs TRBV24-1 and TRBJ2-2; D possibly corresponds to TRBD1 (6 bases). Looked up from germline, CDR1 is KGHDR and CDR2 is SFDVKD. Deletions cut 4 bases from V and 6 bases from J, with 14 bases between. The CDR3 length is 15 residues. The CDR3, as DNA: TGTGCCACCAGTGACTCCAGGACAGTGGCCGGGGAGCTGTTTTTT. This sequence encodes CATSDSRTVAGELFF.